This record concerns one T cell receptor beta chain sequence. The antigen is unknown. The data belong to a study of CD8+CD57+ T cells in acquired aplastic anemia. For the study at large: On average, sorted CD4+ and CD8+ cells gave 3.2 ug of DNA. General study results and limits: Overlapping CD8+ CDR3 repertoires of patients and controls contained around 31 shared sequences.

V lost 6 bases, J lost 4 bases, and 13 bases lay in between. The CDR3 extends over 14 amino acids. Germline-derived CDR1 and CDR2 are KGHDR and SFDVKD. The study profiled TCR beta VDJ and CDR3 using genomic DNA as template. TCRdb reanalysed the reads using MiXCR and keeps one entry per CDR3 protein. The sample has about 120,000 distinct CDR3 sequences, about 50% seen once. Patients included in sequencing had previously demonstrated CD8+CD57+ cell expansion by flow cytometry. When blood sampling took place, the patients had received no therapy. The source material was sorted CD4+, CD8+, or CD8+CD57+ T cells (not recorded which) from PBMCs. The clonotype originates from a human donor with aplastic anemia. The chain uses TRBV24-1 and TRBJ2-3; possibly TRBD2 for D (6 bases). The CDR3 DNA reads TGTGCCACCAGTAGTCCTAGCGCGGCAGATACGCAGTATTTT. Translated: CATSSPSAADTQYF.